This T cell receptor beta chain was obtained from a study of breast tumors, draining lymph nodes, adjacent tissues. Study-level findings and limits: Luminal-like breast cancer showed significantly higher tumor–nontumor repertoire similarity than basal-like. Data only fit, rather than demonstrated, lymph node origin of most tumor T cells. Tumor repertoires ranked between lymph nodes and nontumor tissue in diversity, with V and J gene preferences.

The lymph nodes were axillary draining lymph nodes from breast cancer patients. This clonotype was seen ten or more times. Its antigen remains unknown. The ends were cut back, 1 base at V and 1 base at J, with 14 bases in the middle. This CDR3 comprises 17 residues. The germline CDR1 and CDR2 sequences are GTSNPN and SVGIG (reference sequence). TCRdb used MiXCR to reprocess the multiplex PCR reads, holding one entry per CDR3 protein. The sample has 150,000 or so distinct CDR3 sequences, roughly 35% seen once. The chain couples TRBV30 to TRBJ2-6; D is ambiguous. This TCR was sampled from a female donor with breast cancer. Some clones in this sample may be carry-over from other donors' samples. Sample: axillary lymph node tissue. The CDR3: CAWSGKGSESGANVLTF. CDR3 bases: TGTGCCTGGAGTGGAAAGGGATCGGAATCTGGGGCCAACGTCCTGACTTTC.